Ten or more counts support the clone carrying this T cell receptor beta chain. TCRdb used MiXCR to reprocess the reads, holding one entry per CDR3 protein. The top ten hold about 10% of the sample, which has about 360,000 distinct CDR3 sequences, roughly 20% seen once. The CDR3 contains 13 residues. Germline values: CDR1 MNHEY, CDR2 SMNVEV (reference sequence). The junction had 0 bases not matched to a gene; V was cut back by 6 bases and J by 4 bases. The data stem from a study of T cell repertoires in cytomegalovirus infection. What was sequenced was PBMCs. The sequence was collected from a human donor in good health (CMV status not recorded). Some clones in this sample may be carry-over from other donors' samples. The chain employs TRBV27 and TRBJ2-1; 10 nucleotides match TRBD1. The CDR3 DNA follows: TGTGCCAGCAGGGGACAGGGGTACAATGAGCAGTTCTTC. As protein: CASRGQGYNEQFF.